Listed below are T cell receptor beta chains from one sample, sequenced in a study of OX40 agonist ivuxolimab in advanced cancers. Sequencing used immunoSEQ multiplex PCR; TCRdb keeps in-frame clones, though not all of them. Of some 97,000 clones in the sample, around 93% were seen once. The specimen was CD4+ or CD8+ T cells sorted from blood, collected in a trial of the OX40 agonist ivuxolimab. The origin of the receptors is an adult with an advanced solid tumor such as melanoma, head and neck, liver or kidney cancer. Both conserved end residues are part of each CDR3. The D gene is left open where the match is weak.

d_gene	v_gene	j_gene	CDR3nt	CDR3aa
TRBD2	TRBV7-9	TRBJ2-1	TGTGCCAGCAGCTCAGGGACTAGCAACACTAGGGAGCAGTTCTTC	CASSSGTSNTREQFF
TRBD1	TRBV28	TRBJ1-2	TGTGCCAGCAGTTGGGGAGGGACAGGGGGCGGTGTCCGTGGCTACACCTTC	CASSWGGTGGGVRGYTF
TRBD2	TRBV6-5	TRBJ2-5	TGTGCCAGCAGCACTCTGGCGGGAGGAGGGACCCAGTACTTC	CASSTLAGGGTQYF
NA	TRBV5-1	TRBJ2-2	TGCGCCAGCAGCTTGGCCGTCGGGGGCGCCCCCGGGGAGCTGTTTTTT	CASSLAVGGAPGELFF
TRBD1	TRBV4-2	TRBJ1-1	TGTGCCAGCAGCCAAGTCGGTACAGGGGGGAACACTGAAGCTTTCTTT	CASSQVGTGGNTEAFF
NA	TRBV5-1	TRBJ1-1	TGCGCCAGCAGCTCAAAGATGAACACTGAAGCTTTCTTT	CASSSKMNTEAFF
NA	TRBV7-2	TRBJ2-3	TGTGCCAGCAGCGCAGAGGGACGTCGCACAGATACGCAGTATTTT	CASSAEGRRTDTQYF
NA	TRBV28	TRBJ1-3	TGTGCCAGCAGTTTTTGGGGCTCTGGAAACACCATATATTTT	CASSFWGSGNTIYF
NA	TRBV6-1	TRBJ2-2	TGTGCCAGCAGTGCCGAGGTCGGGGAGCTGTTTTTT	CASSAEVGELFF
NA	TRBV7-8	TRBJ1-5	TGTGCCAGCAGCTCCGCGTGGGGGGGCGTTGGGTATAGCAATCAGCCCCAGCATTTT	CASSSAWGGVGYSNQPQHF
NA	TRBV6-4	TRBJ1-5	TGTGCCAGCCCTTCGGGGGAACTACAGCCCCAGCATTTT	CASPSGELQPQHF
NA	TRBV5-6	TRBJ2-2	TGTGCCAGCAGCTTGGTTTCCGGGGAGCTGTTTTTT	CASSLVSGELFF
NA	TRBV18	TRBJ1-4	TGTGCCAGCTCACGAGATAGGATATTTAATGAAAAACTGTTTTTT	CASSRDRIFNEKLFF
TRBD2	TRBV7-2	TRBJ2-7	TGTGCCAGCAGCTTAGCAGCGGGAGGTACCCCCTACGAGCAGTACTTC	CASSLAAGGTPYEQYF